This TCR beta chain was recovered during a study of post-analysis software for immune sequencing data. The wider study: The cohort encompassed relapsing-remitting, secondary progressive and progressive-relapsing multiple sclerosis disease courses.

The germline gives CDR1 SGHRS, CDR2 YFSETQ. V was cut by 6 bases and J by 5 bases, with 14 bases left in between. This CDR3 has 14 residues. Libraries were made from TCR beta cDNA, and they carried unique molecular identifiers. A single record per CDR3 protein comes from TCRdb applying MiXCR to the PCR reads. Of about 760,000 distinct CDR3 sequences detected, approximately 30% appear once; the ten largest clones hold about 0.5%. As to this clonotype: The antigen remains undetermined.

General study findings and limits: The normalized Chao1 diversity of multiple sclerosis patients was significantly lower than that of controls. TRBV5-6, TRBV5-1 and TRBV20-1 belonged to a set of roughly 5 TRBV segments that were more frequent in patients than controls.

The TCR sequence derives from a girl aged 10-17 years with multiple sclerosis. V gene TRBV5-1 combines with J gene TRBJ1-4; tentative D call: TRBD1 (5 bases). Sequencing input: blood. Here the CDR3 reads CASNMVGGNEKLFF. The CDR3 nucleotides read TGCGCCAGCAACATGGTGGGGGGAAATGAAAAACTGTTTTTT.